The T cell receptor beta chain described here comes from a study of CD4 T cells in relation to SARS-CoV-2 and coronaviruses. Unexposed donor CD4+ T cells date from about 2011-2018, before the COVID-19 pandemic. The V and J ends lost 4 bases and 5 bases, in that order; junction bases with no gene match: 10. The CDR3 has 16 residues. Germline-derived CDR1 and CDR2 are LGHDT and YNNKEL (reference sequence). Measured with immunoSEQ multiplex PCR; TCRdb has only the in-frame clones, and not every one. The sample includes 68,000 or so clones, roughly 93% of them seen just once. The sample taken for sequencing was naive CD4+ T cells from PBMCs. Subset described: naive CD4+ T cells isolated by negative enrichment. The source is a human donor in good health. J is TRBJ2-7 and V is TRBV3-1 (or the pseudogene TRBV3-2), with 11 positions matching TRBD1. CDR3 sequence reads: CASSPTPGQGGDEQYF. CDR3 in DNA: TGTGCCAGCAGCCCGACACCGGGACAGGGGGGCGACGAGCAGTACTTC.